The rows below give T cell receptor beta chains drawn from one sample of a study of T-cell memory formation after mild COVID-19. Each CDR3 protein is one row after TCRdb ran MiXCR on the 5' RACE reads. The sample has a few hundred thousand distinct CDR3 sequences; roughly 25% are singletons. The specimen was PBMCs or a T cell subset sorted from them (not recorded which). The receptors stem from an adult woman who had mild COVID-19 (a few samples of this study predate the infection). Cell type and time point are not known. Each CDR3 is given with its conserved first and last residue. Each record gives: D gene, J gene, clone size, V gene, CDR3 DNA, CDR3 protein. The D gene is left open where the match is weak. Clone size is not always given. Where it is, it says once, few, many or a class for expanded clones.

TRBD2 | TRBJ2-3 | many | TRBV5-1 | TGCGCCAGCAGCTCCGGGACTAGCGGCTCAGATACGCAGTATTTT | CASSSGTSGSDTQYF
NA | TRBJ2-3 | many | TRBV12-3/TRBV12-4 | TGTGCCACTACGTTTAGAGATACGCAGTATTTT | CATTFRDTQYF
TRBD1 | TRBJ2-3 | NA | TRBV7-9 | TGTGCCAGCTACAGGGGGCATGAAGATACGCAGTATTTT | CASYRGHEDTQYF
NA | TRBJ1-5 | few | TRBV7-9 | TGTGCCAGCAGCTTTAGGACGGAGCCCCAGCATTTT | CASSFRTEPQHF
NA | TRBJ1-1 | NA | TRBV14 | TGTGCCAGCAGCCAAGATAGTAGAGTCTATGGTGAAGCTTTCTTT | CASSQDSRVYGEAFF
TRBD2 | TRBJ2-1 | NA | TRBV24-1 | TGTGCCACCAGTGATTCATCGGGACTAGCGGGGGGCCGTGCGTACAATGAGCAGTTCTTC | CATSDSSGLAGGRAYNEQFF
NA | TRBJ1-1 | NA | TRBV20-1 | TGCAGTGCTAGAGATCCAGGGCAGATGAACACTGAAGCTTTCTTT | CSARDPGQMNTEAFF
TRBD1 | TRBJ1-5 | few | TRBV12-3/TRBV12-4 | TGTGCCAGCAGCTGGGACAGGGGGCCGGATCAGCCCCAGCATTTT | CASSWDRGPDQPQHF
NA | TRBJ1-5 | few | TRBV7-2 | TGTGCCAGCAGCCCGAGACAGCCCTCAAATCAGCCCCAGCATTTT | CASSPRQPSNQPQHF
TRBD1 | TRBJ2-7 | few | TRBV12-3/TRBV12-4 | TGTGCCAGCAGTCGCAGGGGGAGCTCCTACGAGCAGTACTTC | CASSRRGSSYEQYF
NA | TRBJ2-3 | NA | TRBV27 | TGTGCCAGCTTGGACAGCACAGATACGCAGTATTTT | CASLDSTDTQYF
TRBD2 | TRBJ2-1 | few | TRBV13 | TGTGCCAGCAGCTGGGGACTAGTTTACAATGAGCAGTTCTTC | CASSWGLVYNEQFF
TRBD1 | TRBJ1-2 | NA | TRBV9 | TGTGCCAGCAGCCGGACAGGGGCAGGAAACTATGGCTACACCTTC | CASSRTGAGNYGYTF
NA | TRBJ2-2 | NA | TRBV7-8 | TGTGCCAGCAGCATAGTCGGTACCGGGGAGCTGTTTTTT | CASSIVGTGELFF
TRBD1 | TRBJ2-7 | few | TRBV24-1 | TGTGCCACCAGTGATTCCCCAGGGGGCCCGTACGAGCAGTACTTC | CATSDSPGGPYEQYF
NA | TRBJ2-5 | many | TRBV7-9 | TGTGCCAGCAGCTCGAGGGCAGTTCAAGAGACCCAGTACTTC | CASSSRAVQETQYF
TRBD1 | TRBJ1-2 | NA | TRBV7-8 | TGTGCCAGCAGTTCCAGTTCACAGGGGGTTGATGGCTACACCTTC | CASSSSSQGVDGYTF
NA | TRBJ2-5 | NA | TRBV18 | TGTGCCAGCTCACCGAGGCGGGGAGGCGGGACCCAGTACTTC | CASSPRRGGGTQYF